This TCR beta chain was profiled in a study of cytomegalovirus exposure and HLA in healthy donors. Clones were sequenced by immunoSEQ multiplex PCR, and TCRdb holds only the in-frame ones, with some missing. The sample holds tens of thousands of clones, roughly nine tenths seen once. Study-wide findings and caveats: Cytomegalovirus association was assigned to more than 150 TCR beta chains. Cytomegalovirus status was reportedly diagnosed by the classifier with high specificity and sensitivity.

This clone was recorded once. Antigen: not known. The sequenced sample was PBMCs. This TCR was recovered from a woman between 25 and 40 years old in good health and CMV-seronegative.

The CDR3 DNA reads TGTGCCAGCAGTTTCGGAGAGGGACAGGGGGCTTATAGCAATCAGCCCCAGCATTTT. It is translated as CASSFGEGQGAYSNQPQHF. This chain uses TRBV28 with TRBJ1-5; 12 positions agree with TRBD1. Trimming took 3 bases from V and 0 from J; bases not matched to a gene: 9. CDR1 and CDR2 from the germline V gene are MDHEN and SYDVKM. This CDR3 comprises 19 residues.